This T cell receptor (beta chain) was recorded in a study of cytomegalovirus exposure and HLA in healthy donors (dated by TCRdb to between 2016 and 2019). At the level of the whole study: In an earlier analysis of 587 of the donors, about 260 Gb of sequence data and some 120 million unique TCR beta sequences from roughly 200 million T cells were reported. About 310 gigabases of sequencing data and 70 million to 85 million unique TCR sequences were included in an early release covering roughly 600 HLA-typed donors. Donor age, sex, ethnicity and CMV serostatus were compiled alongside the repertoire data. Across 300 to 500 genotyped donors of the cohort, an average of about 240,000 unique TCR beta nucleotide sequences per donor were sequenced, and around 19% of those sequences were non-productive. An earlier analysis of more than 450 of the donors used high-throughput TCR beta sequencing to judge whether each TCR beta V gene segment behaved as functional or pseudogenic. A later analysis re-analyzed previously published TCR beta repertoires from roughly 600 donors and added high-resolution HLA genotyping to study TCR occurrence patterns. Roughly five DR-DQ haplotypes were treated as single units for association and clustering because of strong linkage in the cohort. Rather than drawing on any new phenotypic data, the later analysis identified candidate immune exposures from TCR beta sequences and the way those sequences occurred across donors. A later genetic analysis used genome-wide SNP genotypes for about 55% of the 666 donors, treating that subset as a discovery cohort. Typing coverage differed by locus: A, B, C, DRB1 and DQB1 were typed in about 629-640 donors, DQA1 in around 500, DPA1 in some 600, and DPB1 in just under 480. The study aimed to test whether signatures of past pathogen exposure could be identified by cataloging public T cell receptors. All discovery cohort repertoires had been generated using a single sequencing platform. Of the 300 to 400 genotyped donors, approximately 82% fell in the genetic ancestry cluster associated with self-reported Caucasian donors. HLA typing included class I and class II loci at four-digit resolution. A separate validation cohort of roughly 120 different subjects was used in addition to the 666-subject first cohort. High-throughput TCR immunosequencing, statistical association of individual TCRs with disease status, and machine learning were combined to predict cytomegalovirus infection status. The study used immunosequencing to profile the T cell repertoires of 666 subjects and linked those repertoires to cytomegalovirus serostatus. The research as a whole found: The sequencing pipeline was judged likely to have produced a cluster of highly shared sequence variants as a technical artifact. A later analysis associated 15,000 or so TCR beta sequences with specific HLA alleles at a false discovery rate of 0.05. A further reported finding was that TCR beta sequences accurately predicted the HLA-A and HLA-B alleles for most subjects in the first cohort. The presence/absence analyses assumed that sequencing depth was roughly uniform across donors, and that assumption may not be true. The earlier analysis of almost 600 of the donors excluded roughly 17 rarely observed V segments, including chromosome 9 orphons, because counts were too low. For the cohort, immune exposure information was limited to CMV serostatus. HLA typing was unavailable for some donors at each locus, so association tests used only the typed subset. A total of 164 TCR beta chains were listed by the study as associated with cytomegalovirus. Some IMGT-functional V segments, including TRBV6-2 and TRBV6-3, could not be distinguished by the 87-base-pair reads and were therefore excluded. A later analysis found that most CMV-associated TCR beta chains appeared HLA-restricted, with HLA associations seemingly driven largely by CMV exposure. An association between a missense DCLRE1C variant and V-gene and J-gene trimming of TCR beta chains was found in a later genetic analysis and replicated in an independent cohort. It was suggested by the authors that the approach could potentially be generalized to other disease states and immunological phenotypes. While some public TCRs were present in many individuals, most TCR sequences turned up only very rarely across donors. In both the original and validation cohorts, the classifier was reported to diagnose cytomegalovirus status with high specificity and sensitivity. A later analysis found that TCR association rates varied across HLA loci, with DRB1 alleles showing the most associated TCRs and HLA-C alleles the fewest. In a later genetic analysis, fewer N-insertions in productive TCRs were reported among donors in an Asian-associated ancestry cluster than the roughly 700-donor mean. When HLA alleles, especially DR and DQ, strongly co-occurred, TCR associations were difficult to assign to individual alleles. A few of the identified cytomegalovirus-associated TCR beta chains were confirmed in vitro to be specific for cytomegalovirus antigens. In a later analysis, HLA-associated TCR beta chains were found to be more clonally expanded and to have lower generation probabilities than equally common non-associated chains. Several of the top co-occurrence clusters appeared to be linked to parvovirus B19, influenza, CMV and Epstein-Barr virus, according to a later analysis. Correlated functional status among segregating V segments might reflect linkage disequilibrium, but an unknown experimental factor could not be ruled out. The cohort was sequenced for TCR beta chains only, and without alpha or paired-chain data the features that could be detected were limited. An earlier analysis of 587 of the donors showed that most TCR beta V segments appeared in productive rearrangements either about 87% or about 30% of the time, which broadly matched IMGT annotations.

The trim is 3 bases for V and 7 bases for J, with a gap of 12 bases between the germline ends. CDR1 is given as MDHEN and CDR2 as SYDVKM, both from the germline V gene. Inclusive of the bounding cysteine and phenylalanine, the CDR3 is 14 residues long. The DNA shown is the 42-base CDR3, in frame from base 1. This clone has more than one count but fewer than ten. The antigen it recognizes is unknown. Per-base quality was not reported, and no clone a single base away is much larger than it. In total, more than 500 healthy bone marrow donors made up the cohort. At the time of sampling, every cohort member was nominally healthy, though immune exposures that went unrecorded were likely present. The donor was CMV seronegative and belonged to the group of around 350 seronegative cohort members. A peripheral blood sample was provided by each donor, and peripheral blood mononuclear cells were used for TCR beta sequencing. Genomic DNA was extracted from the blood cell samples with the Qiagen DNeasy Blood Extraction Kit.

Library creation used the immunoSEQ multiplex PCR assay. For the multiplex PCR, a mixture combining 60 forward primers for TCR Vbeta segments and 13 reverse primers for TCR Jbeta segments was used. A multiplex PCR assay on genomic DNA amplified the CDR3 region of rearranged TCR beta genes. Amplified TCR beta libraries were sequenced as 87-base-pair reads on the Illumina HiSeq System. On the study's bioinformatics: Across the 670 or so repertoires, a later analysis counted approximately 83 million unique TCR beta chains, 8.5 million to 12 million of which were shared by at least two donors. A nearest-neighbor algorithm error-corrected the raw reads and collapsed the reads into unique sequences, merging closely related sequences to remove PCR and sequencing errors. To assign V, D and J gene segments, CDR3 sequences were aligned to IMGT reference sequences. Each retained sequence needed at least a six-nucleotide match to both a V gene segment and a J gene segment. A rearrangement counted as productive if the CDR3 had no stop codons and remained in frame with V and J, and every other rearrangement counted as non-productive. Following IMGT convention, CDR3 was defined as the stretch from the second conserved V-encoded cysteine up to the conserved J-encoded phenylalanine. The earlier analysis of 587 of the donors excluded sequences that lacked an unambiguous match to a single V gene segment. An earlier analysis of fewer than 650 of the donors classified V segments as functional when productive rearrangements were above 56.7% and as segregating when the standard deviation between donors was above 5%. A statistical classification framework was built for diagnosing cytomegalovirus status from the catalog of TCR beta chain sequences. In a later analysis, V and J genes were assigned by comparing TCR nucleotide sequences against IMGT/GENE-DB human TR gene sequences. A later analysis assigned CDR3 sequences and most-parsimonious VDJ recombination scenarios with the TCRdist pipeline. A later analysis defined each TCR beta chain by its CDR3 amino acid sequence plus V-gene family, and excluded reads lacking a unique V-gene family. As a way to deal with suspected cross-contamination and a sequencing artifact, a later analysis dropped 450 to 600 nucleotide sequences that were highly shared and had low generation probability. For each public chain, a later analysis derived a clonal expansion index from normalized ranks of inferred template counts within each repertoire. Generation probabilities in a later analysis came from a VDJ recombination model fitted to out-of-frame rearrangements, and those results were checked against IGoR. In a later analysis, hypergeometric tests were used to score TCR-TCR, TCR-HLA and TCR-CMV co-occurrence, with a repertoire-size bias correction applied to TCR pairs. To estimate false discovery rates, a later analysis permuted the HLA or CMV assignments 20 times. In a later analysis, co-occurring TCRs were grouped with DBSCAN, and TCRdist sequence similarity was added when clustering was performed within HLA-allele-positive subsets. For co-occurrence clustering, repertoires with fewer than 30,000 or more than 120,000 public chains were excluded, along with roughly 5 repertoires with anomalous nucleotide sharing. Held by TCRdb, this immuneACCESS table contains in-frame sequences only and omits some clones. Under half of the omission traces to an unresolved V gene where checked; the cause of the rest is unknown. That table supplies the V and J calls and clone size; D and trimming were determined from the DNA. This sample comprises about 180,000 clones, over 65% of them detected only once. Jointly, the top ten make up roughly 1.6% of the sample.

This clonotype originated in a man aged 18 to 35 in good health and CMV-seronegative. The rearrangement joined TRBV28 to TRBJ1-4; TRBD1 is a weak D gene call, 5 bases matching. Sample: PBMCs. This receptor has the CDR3 CASSLGGTGEKLFF. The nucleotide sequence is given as TGTGCCAGCAGTTTGGGAGGGACGGGTGAAAAACTGTTTTTT.